This TCR beta chain was recorded in a study of T and B cells in COVID-19 patients. Study-wide context: Blood was sampled from COVID-19 patients who were either actively infected or recovered.

CDR1 is KGHSH, CDR2 LQKENI, per germline. V lost 4 bases to trimming and J lost 2 bases; unmatched junction nucleotides: 2. This CDR3 region has 14 residues. This clonotype was seen repeatedly, ten times or more. From blood, about 250-550 ng of genomic DNA served as TRB template. BIOMED2 TRB-A/B primer pools were used in multiplex TRB PCR. TCRdb fed the multiplex PCR reads into MiXCR, producing one record per CDR3 protein. Counted here are 13,000 to 15,000 distinct CDR3 sequences, 28% occurring once; the ten biggest clones make up around 6.8%. The chain carries TRBV18 and TRBJ2-5; 9 bases are a match to TRBD2. Sequencing was done on a sample of blood. The receptor's source is a human donor who had recovered from COVID-19. Written as DNA, the CDR3 is TGTGCCAGCTCACGCGCGGGGGGGCAAGAGACCCAGTACTTC. Translated: CASSRAGGQETQYF. The whole variable domain, filled in from reference TRBV18 and TRBJ2-5, reads NAGVMQNPRHLVRRRGQEARLRCSPMKGHSHVYWYRQLPEEGLKFMVYLQKENIIDESGMPKERFSAEFPKEGPSILRIQQVVRGDSAAYFCASSRAGGQETQYFGPGTRLLVL.